This record looks at one T cell receptor beta chain sequence and its context. This clonotype was seen at least ten times. The antigen it recognizes is unknown. Within one base of it there is no much larger clone, and no base qualities were kept. Stable Graves' hyperthyroidism was defined as the absence of progression to ophthalmopathy over 18 months of follow-up. Hyperthyroidism patients were aged 18 to 65 years and newly diagnosed, with disease duration of less than 2 months. The study excluded patients with uncontrolled infections, other autoimmune diseases, pregnancy or lactation. Diagnoses were based on clinical symptoms, serum thyroxine and TRAb, thyroid ultrasound and orbital computed tomography. PBMCs were isolated from 10 ml of fresh peripheral blood by Ficoll-Paque density gradient centrifugation. Total RNA was extracted with Trizol reagent, and quality was checked on an Agilent 2100 Bioanalyzer.

There are 14 amino acids in the CDR3, from cysteine to phenylalanine inclusive. The DNA shown is the 42-base CDR3, in frame from base 1. V is pruned by 6 bases and J by 4 bases, leaving 7 bases of the junction without a gene match. CDR1 and CDR2 are read off the germline V gene (reference sequence) as GTSNPN and SVGIG. The entry originates in a study of T cells in Graves' hyperthyroidism and ophthalmopathy (dated by TCRdb to about 2019). In terms of the full investigation: Peripheral blood samples were taken at the time of initial diagnosis, prior to any treatment. To identify distinguishing TCR V-J signatures, a discovery cohort of around 100 patients was used, comprising fewer than 45 with Graves' ophthalmopathy and 57 with stable Graves' hyperthyroidism. The 80 to 100 discovery patients were randomly divided into training and test sets at a 7:3 ratio. After blood sampling, hyperthyroidism patients were treated with methimazole at a starting dose of 30 mg daily, and ophthalmopathy patients were treated with high-dose intravenous methylprednisolone. Thyroid tissue and blood T-cell repertoires from more than 5 Graves' hyperthyroidism patients were also compared in the study. Prospective prediction of ophthalmopathy was tested in an independent validation cohort of approximately 19 hyperthyroidism patients and around 16 patients who later progressed to ophthalmopathy. The paper reports TCR Vbeta CDR3 sequencing of over 120 peripheral blood samples: around 41 ophthalmopathy, roughly 80 hyperthyroidism and around 17 progressor patients. Paper-wide results and their limitations: Most expanded thyroid clonotypes (frequency above 0.001) were also found in blood, which suggests that blood repertoires may mirror thyroid immune responses. In validation, the model predicted progression to ophthalmopathy a median of approximately 6.6 months before onset, with approximately 68% sensitivity and just under 75% specificity. No statistical method was used to set the sample size in advance, and investigators knew the group allocation. In cross-validation, a model built on a 13 V-J signature told ophthalmopathy apart from stable hyperthyroidism with less than 90% sensitivity and approximately 84% specificity, and in testing the same model reached 80%/75%.

Amplification of TCR beta CDR3 regions was carried out from RNA transcripts. The first round of RT-PCR for the TCR CDR3 was performed with the HTBI primer set and the Qiagen OneStep RT-PCR kit. The libraries were constructed in a second round of multiplex PCR and then size-selected and purified. Sequencing of the libraries was done on an Illumina HiSeq2000 using paired-end 100 bp reads. Per the original workflow: SOAPnuke was used to process the raw data, throwing out any read that contained adapters or uncalled bases, had a mean Phred below 15, or lacked an exact constant-primer or identifier match. High-quality paired reads were merged using COPE v1.2.5, and each unique nucleotide sequence was defined as a clonotype. MiTCR v1.1 was used to align clonotypes to the IMGT TRBV, TRBD and TRBJ reference segments. The analysis included only V-J combinations with a frequency above 0.0001, which together covered around 99% of the repertoires. The TCS score was defined as F50 (clonal expansion) divided by E x V (chaos), with BLOSUM62-based TCRdist calculated between CDR3 peptides within each V-J. Welch's t-statistics and random forest reduced fewer than 550 V-J features to roughly 13, which were used in a naive Bayes classifier (R e1071). TCRdb reran the public reads through fastp at Q25 and MiXCR, keeping productive beta chains. Entries are consolidated by CDR3 protein sequence, retaining the most common genes and DNA. The V and J calls, along with clone size, are taken from TCRdb and not from the paper's own processing. Counted in this sample were hundreds of thousands of distinct CDR3 sequences; 15% to 17% of them appeared once. 7.5% to 8% of the sample lies in the top ten.

The rearrangement combines TRBV30 with TRBJ2-5; 11 nucleotides in the junction match TRBD1. Sequencing input: blood. The sequence derives from a woman aged 18-35 years with Graves' hyperthyroidism. The DNA is as follows: TGTGCCTGCACCGGGACAGGGGGTCGAGAGACCCAGTACTTC. Its protein product is CACTGTGGRETQYF.